This T cell receptor beta chain was identified during a study of identical twins. Healthy Caucasians were all of the donors. V lost 5 bases and J lost 4, with 11 bases in between. This CDR3 is 13 amino acids long. This clonotype has a count of ten or more. Its antigen is unknown. Findings of the study overall: Out-of-frame alpha sequences common to twins exhibited an excess of low generation probability. Abundant beta clonotypes from cord blood bore fewer insertions; memory repertoires lacked this pattern.

Template switching added a universal primer site, and cDNA bore unique molecular identifiers. TCRdb passed the 5' RACE reads through MiXCR, listing each CDR3 protein once. The table lists roughly 630,000 distinct CDR3 sequences, just over 7% of them singletons. These data also formed part of another study, on yellow fever vaccine responses in identical twins.

Sequencing input: PBMCs. The genes are TRBV12-3 or TRBV12-4 and TRBJ2-5; D is perhaps TRBD1 or TRBD2 (6 bases each). This TCR came from a woman younger than 30 in good health. As DNA, the CDR3 is TGTGCCAGCAGTCCACAGGGAGGAGAGACCCAGTACTTC. Its protein is CASSPQGGETQYF.